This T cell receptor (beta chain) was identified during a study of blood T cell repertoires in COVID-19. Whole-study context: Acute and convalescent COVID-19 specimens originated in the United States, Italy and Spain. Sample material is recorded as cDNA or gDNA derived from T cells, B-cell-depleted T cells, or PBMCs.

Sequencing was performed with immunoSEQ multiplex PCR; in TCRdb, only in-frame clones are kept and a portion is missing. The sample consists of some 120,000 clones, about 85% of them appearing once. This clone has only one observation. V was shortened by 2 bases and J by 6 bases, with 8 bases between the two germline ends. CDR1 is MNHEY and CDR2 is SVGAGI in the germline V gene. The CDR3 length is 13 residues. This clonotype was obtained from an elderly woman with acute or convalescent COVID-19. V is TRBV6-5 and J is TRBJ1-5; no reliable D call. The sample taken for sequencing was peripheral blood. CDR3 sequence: CASSYGLSQPQHF. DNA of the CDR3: TGTGCCAGCAGTTACGGCCTCAGTCAGCCCCAGCATTTT.